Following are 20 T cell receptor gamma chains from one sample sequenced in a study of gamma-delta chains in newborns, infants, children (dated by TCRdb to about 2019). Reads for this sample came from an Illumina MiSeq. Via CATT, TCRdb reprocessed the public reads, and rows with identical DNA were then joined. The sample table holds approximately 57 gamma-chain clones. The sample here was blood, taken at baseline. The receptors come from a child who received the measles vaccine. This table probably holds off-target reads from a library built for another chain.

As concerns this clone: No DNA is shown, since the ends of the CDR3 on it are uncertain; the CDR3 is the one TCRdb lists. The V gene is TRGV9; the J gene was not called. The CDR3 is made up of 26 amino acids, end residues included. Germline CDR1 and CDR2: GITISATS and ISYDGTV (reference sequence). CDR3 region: CACDTEGYSSSWDTRQMFFGTGIKLF.

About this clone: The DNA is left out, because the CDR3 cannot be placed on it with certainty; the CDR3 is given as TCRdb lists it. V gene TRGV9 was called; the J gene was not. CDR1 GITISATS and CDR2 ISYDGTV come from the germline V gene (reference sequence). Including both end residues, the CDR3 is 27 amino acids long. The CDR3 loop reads CACDTVLGEPSSWDTRQMFFGTGIKLF.

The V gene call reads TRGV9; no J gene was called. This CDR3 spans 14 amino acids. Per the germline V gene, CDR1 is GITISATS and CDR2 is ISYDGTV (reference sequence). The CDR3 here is CACDTVGDTAQLFF. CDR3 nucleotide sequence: TGTGCCTGTGACACCGTGGGGGATACAGCACAACTCTTCTTT.

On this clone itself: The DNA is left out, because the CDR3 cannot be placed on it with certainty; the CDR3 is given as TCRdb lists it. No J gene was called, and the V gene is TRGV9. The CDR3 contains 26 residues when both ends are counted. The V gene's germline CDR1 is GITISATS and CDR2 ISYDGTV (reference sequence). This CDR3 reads CACDYTGDKSSWDTRQMFFGTGIKLF.

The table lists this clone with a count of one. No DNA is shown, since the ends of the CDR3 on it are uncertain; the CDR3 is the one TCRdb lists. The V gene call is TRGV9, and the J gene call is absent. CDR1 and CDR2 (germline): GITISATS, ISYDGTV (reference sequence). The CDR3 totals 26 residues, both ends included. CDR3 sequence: CACDPILRGVSWDTRQMFFGTGIKLF.

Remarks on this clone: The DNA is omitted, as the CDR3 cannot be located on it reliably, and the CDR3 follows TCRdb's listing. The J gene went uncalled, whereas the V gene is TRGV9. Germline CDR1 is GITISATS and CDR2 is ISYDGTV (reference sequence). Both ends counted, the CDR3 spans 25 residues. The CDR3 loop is CACDFTGGYSWDTRQMFFGTGIKLF.

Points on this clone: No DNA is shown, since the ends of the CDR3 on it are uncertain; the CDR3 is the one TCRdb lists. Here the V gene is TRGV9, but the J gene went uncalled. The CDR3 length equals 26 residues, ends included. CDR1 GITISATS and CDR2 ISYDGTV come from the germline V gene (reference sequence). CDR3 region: CAFCWSPWGSSWDTRQMFFGTGIKLF.

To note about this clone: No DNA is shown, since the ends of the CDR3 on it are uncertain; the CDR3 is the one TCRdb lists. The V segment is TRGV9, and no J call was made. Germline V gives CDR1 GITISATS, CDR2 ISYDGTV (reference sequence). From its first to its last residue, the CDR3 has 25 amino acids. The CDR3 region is CACDIGDKLSWDTRQMFFGTGIKLF.

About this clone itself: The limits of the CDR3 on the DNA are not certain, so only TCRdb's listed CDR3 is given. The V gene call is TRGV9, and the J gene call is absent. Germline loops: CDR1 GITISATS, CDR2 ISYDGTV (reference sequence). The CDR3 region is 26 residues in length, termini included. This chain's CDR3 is CACDTVLGDTTWDTRQMFFGTGIKLF.

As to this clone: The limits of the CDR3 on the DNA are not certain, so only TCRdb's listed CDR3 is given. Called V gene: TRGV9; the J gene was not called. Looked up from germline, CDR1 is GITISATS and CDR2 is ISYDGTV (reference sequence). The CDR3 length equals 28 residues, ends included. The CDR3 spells CACDTTGLGIQSSWDTRQMFFGTGIKLF.

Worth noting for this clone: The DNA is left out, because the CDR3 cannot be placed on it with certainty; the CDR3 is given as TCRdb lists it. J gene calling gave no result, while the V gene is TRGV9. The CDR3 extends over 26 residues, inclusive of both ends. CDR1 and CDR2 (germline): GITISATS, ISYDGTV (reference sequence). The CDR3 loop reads CACDKNRNAISWDTRQMFFGTGIKLF.

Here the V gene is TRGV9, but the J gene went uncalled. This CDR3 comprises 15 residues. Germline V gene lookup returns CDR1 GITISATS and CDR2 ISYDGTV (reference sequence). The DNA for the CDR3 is TGTGCCTGTGACACCGTGGGGGATTTGACAGCACAACTCTTCTTT. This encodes CACDTVGDLTAQLFF.

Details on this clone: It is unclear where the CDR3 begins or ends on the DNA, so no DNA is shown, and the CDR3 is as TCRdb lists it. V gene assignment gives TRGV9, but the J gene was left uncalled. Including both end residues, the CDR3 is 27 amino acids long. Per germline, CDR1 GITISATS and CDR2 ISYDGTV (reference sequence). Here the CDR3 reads CACDTYWGITSSWDTRQVFFGTGIKLF.

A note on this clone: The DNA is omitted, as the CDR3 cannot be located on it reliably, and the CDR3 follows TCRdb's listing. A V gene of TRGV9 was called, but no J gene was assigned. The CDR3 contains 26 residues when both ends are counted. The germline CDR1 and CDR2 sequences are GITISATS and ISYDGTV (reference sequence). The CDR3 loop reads CACDTVRVPSSWDTRQMFFGTGIKLF.

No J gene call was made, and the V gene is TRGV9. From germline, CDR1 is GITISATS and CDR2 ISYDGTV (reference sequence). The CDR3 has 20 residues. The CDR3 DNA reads TGTGCCTGTGACAGCCTTCCTACTGGGGGATACCCCCCTTTGACAGCACAACTCTTCTTT. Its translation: CACDSLPTGGYPPLTAQLFF.

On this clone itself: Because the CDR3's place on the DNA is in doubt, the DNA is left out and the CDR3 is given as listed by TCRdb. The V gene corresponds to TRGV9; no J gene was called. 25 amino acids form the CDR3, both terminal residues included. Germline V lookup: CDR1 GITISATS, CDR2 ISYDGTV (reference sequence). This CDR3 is CACDTVLGDTWDTRQMFFGTGIKLF.

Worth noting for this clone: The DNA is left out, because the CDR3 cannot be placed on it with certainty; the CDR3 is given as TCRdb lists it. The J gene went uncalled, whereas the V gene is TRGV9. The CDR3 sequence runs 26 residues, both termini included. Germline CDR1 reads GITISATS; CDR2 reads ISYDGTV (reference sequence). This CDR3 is CACDTHWYWGSWDTRQMFFGTGIKLF.

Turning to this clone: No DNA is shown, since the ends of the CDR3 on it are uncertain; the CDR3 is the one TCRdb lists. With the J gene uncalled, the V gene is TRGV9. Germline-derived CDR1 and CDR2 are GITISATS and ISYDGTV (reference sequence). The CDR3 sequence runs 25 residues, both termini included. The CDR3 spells CACDKVLGTSWDTRQMFFGTGIKLF.

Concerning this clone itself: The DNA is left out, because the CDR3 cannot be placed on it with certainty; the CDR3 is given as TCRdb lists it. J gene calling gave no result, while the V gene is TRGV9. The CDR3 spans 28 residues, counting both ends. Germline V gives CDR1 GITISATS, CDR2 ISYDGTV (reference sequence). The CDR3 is CASPSRGIQTKWSWDTRQMFFGTGIKLF.

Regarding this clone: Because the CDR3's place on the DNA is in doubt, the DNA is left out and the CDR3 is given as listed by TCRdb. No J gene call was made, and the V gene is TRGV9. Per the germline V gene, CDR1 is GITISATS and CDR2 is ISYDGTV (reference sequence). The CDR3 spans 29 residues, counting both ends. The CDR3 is CACDTGGITGGYFPWDTRQMFFGTGIKLF.